A selection of T cell receptor beta chains follows, all from one sample in a study of blood T cell repertoires in COVID-19. Profiled with immunoSEQ multiplex PCR; TCRdb holds only in-frame clones, not every one. The sample yields some 130,000 clones, roughly 90% seen once. The sequenced sample consisted of peripheral blood. The origin of the receptors is a man in his sixties with COVID-19, enrolled during active disease. Both conserved end residues are part of each CDR3. Each record gives: J gene, clone size, CDR3 length, V gene, D gene, CDR3 DNA, CDR3 protein. A D gene is named only where the DNA matches it firmly. Not all rows give a size; the values are once, few, many and, for expanded clones, a class.

J: TRBJ2-7
size: -
length: 16
V: TRBV7-2
D: TRBD1
DNA: TGTGCCAGCAGCTTAGCCGCTGGACAGGGATACTACGAGCAGTACTTC
CDR3: CASSLAAGQGYYEQYF

J: TRBJ2-5
size: once
length: 17
V: TRBV6-2/TRBV6-3
D: TRBD2
DNA: TGTGCCAGCAGTTACTCTTTCCTAGCGGGGGGGCACGAGACCCAGTACTTC
CDR3: CASSYSFLAGGHETQYF

J: TRBJ2-2
size: -
length: 18
V: TRBV5-1
D: -
DNA: TGCGCCAGCAGCTTCTTGGGTGGGACAAAAGTATCCACCGGGGAGCTGTTTTTT
CDR3: CASSFLGGTKVSTGELFF

J: TRBJ1-5
size: -
length: 15
V: TRBV28
D: -
DNA: TGTGCCAGCAGTTTGATCCAATCGGGCAATCAGCCCCAGCATTTT
CDR3: CASSLIQSGNQPQHF

J: TRBJ1-4
size: -
length: 17
V: TRBV4-3
D: TRBD1
DNA: TGCGCCAGCAGCCAAGGGCTTTCGGACAGGGTATTTAGAAAACTGTTTTTT
CDR3: CASSQGLSDRVFRKLFF

J: TRBJ1-1
size: -
length: 17
V: TRBV7-9
D: -
DNA: TGTGCCAGCAGCTTAGGATGGACAGCCATTATGAACACTGAAGCTTTCTTT
CDR3: CASSLGWTAIMNTEAFF

J: TRBJ2-7
size: -
length: 14
V: TRBV5-4
D: TRBD2
DNA: TGTGCCAGCAGCTGGGGGGGGGTTTTCTACGAGCAGTACTTC
CDR3: CASSWGGVFYEQYF

J: TRBJ1-1
size: -
length: 14
V: TRBV7-8
D: TRBD1
DNA: TGTGCCAGCATCCCTGGGACAGTGAACACTGAAGCTTTCTTT
CDR3: CASIPGTVNTEAFF

J: TRBJ1-6
size: -
length: 14
V: TRBV27
D: -
DNA: TGTGCCAGCGCCGAGGGCCCATATAATTCACCCCTCCACTTT
CDR3: CASAEGPYNSPLHF

J: TRBJ2-1
size: -
length: 12
V: TRBV11-3
D: -
DNA: TGTGCCAGCAGCCTAAAAAGAAATGAGCAGTTCTTC
CDR3: CASSLKRNEQFF

J: TRBJ2-5
size: once
length: 15
V: TRBV7-6
D: -
DNA: TGTGCCAGCAGCTCTTTTGAAGGGAGTTTGGAGACCCAGTACTTC
CDR3: CASSSFEGSLETQYF

J: TRBJ1-1
size: once
length: 13
V: TRBV6-5
D: -
DNA: TGTGCCAGCAGTTACGGTCAGGGTGTTGAAGCTTTCTTT
CDR3: CASSYGQGVEAFF

J: TRBJ1-1
size: -
length: 14
V: TRBV27
D: -
DNA: TGTGCCAGCAGTTTTGCTAAAAGCGGCACTGAAGCTTTCTTT
CDR3: CASSFAKSGTEAFF

J: TRBJ1-2
size: -
length: 11
V: TRBV29-1
D: -
DNA: TGCAGCGTCGCACAGGGTAATGGCTACACCTTC
CDR3: CSVAQGNGYTF

J: TRBJ1-6
size: -
length: 16
V: TRBV6-6
D: -
DNA: TGTGCCAGCAGTTACGAACTAGGAAGCTATAATTCACCCCTCCACTTT
CDR3: CASSYELGSYNSPLHF

J: TRBJ2-6
size: -
length: 17
V: TRBV5-6
D: TRBD1
DNA: TGTGCCAGCAACGGACAGGGGGATCTCTCTGGGGCCAACGTCCTGACTTTC
CDR3: CASNGQGDLSGANVLTF

J: TRBJ2-7
size: -
length: 14
V: TRBV20-1
D: TRBD2
DNA: TGCAGTGCTAGTGAGTCTAGCGGAATCTACGAGCAGTACTTC
CDR3: CSASESSGIYEQYF

J: TRBJ1-4
size: once
length: 15
V: TRBV5-1
D: TRBD1
DNA: TGCGCCAGCAGCCCCACAGGGGGCAAGAGTGAAAAACTGTTTTTT
CDR3: CASSPTGGKSEKLFF

J: TRBJ1-2
size: -
length: 15
V: TRBV10-3
D: -
DNA: TGTGCCATCAGTTCTAGCCGGGATCCTAACTATGGCTACACCTTC
CDR3: CAISSSRDPNYGYTF

J: TRBJ2-5
size: -
length: 13
V: TRBV19
D: -
DNA: TGTGCCAGTTCAACAGTGACCCAAGAGACCCAGTACTTC
CDR3: CASSTVTQETQYF

J: TRBJ2-2
size: -
length: 19
V: TRBV4-2
D: TRBD2
DNA: TGTGCCAGCAGCCAACGACCACTAGCGGGGGGTGCGAACACCGGGGAGCTGTTTTTT
CDR3: CASSQRPLAGGANTGELFF

J: TRBJ2-1
size: once
length: 14
V: TRBV11-2
D: -
DNA: TGTGCCAGCAGCTCCGGGAAGAGGCCCAGGGAGCAGTTCTTC
CDR3: CASSSGKRPREQFF

J: TRBJ1-6
size: -
length: 17
V: TRBV9
D: TRBD1
DNA: TGTGCCAGCAGCGTAGCAGGTACAGGGGCCCTTAATTCACCCCTCCACTTT
CDR3: CASSVAGTGALNSPLHF

J: TRBJ2-1
size: -
length: 15
V: TRBV7-3
D: TRBD1
DNA: TGTGCCAGCAGCCCGATGACAGGGCAGGACAATGAGCAGTTCTTC
CDR3: CASSPMTGQDNEQFF

J: TRBJ2-5
size: -
length: 14
V: TRBV18
D: -
DNA: TGTGCCAGCTCACCATTAAGGAGGGGAGAGACCCAGTACTTC
CDR3: CASSPLRRGETQYF

J: TRBJ2-7
size: few
length: 17
V: TRBV4-2
D: TRBD1
DNA: TGTGCCAGCAGCCAAGAAAGCCCTGGGACAGGGCCCTACGAGCAGTACTTC
CDR3: CASSQESPGTGPYEQYF

J: TRBJ2-5
size: -
length: 12
V: TRBV5-4
D: TRBD1
DNA: TGTGCCAGCAGCTGGACAGGAGAGACCCAGTACTTC
CDR3: CASSWTGETQYF

J: TRBJ1-2
size: -
length: 14
V: TRBV10-2
D: -
DNA: TGCGCCAGCAGTAGGGGGGGGTTGACCTATGGCTACACCTTC
CDR3: CASSRGGLTYGYTF

J: TRBJ1-2
size: once
length: 13
V: TRBV5-4
D: TRBD1
DNA: TGTGCCAGCAGCTCCGGGACAGAGACGGGCTACACCTTC
CDR3: CASSSGTETGYTF

J: TRBJ1-6
size: -
length: 16
V: TRBV19
D: -
DNA: TGTGCCAGTAGTATTAGACTGGGACACCAAAATTCACCCCTCCACTTT
CDR3: CASSIRLGHQNSPLHF

J: TRBJ1-1
size: -
length: 13
V: TRBV25-1
D: -
DNA: TGTGCGGTAAAGGGGGGGGTGAACACTGAAGCTTTCTTT
CDR3: CAVKGGVNTEAFF

J: TRBJ1-3
size: -
length: 15
V: TRBV14
D: -
DNA: TGTGCCAGCAGCCAAGCTCCAGGGTCTGGAAACACCATATATTTT
CDR3: CASSQAPGSGNTIYF

J: TRBJ2-5
size: -
length: 15
V: TRBV7-3
D: TRBD1
DNA: TGTGCCAGCAGCCCCAGCACAGGGGCCCAAGAGACCCAGTACTTC
CDR3: CASSPSTGAQETQYF

J: TRBJ1-5
size: -
length: 12
V: TRBV7-3
D: -
DNA: TGTGCCAGCAGCTCTTATAGTCAGCCCCAGCATTTT
CDR3: CASSSYSQPQHF

J: TRBJ1-6
size: once
length: 14
V: TRBV19
D: TRBD1
DNA: TGTGCCAGTTCAAACAGGGGGCTTAATTCACCCCTCCACTTT
CDR3: CASSNRGLNSPLHF